The present T cell receptor (beta chain) was sequenced within a study of blood T cell repertoires in COVID-19 (TCRdb year 2020). Looking at the study overall: Samples covering the acute and convalescent phases of COVID-19 were provided by collaborators in the United States, Italy and Spain. Subjects who had been exposed to COVID-19, were actively infected with it, or had recovered from it provided the deeply sampled blood TCRbeta repertoires that made up the dataset. The repertoires were released in a freely available public database intended as a resource for research on the immune response to SARS-CoV-2. The samples were drawn from two sources: the first 160 participants of the ongoing ImmuneRACE study, and about 1,300 subjects contributed by 6 global collaborators. Where HLA class I and class II types were available, the types were taken from metadata supplied by the sample provider, not from assay-based typing. The material from the prospective study consisted of cDNA or gDNA derived from T cells, B-cell-depleted T cells, or PBMCs. Sample metadata almost always included a de-identified subject ID, COVID-19 status, age in years and sex. Broad study findings and their caveats: Clinical and demographic metadata were provided uncurated, with the amount varying by source and participant.

This clone was detected only once. Its antigen remains unidentified. The sample holds no much larger clone one base away, and base qualities are not on file. Whole blood was collected in K2EDTA tubes by collaborating institutions according to the institutions' own protocols. Collaborator samples were shipped for TCRbeta analysis as frozen whole blood, isolated PBMCs, or DNA extracted from either sample type. TCRbeta CDR3 regions were amplified from genomic DNA by means of the immunoSEQ Assay, a bias-controlled multiplex PCR. Processing in the source paper ran as follows. Nucleated cell counts per sample were estimated from amplification of reference gene primers within the assay. Sequence reads were collapsed and filtered to measure the absolute abundance of every unique TCRbeta CDR3 rearrangement. Productive Simpson clonality was computed per sample as the square root of Simpson's diversity index over productive rearrangements. TCRdb took over this immuneACCESS table, retaining in-frame rearrangements with V and J assigned. Such tables are incomplete; in checked studies, under half of the missing clones stem from an unresolved V gene, and the remainder is unexplained. V, J and clone size are taken as reported in that table, and D and trimming were inferred from the DNA itself. Counted in this sample were tens of thousands of clones; roughly 88% of them appeared once. The top ten clones comprise 1% to 1.5% of the sample.

Deletion took 6 bases off V and 2 bases off J, with a span of 17 bases between the germline ends. The cysteine opens and the phenylalanine closes a CDR3 of 16 amino acids. Left in the record is the CDR3 DNA by itself, 48 bases read in frame from the first base. CDR1 is given as KGHSH and CDR2 as LQKENI, both from the germline V gene. The chain is made from TRBV18 and TRBJ1-3, with TRBD1 tentatively as D gene (5 bases match). The sample was peripheral blood. The receptor comes from a woman aged 55-69 years with acute or convalescent COVID-19. The DNA sequence reads TGTGCCAGCTCGCCTCAAAGTCCGGACACTGGAAACACCATATATTTT. It encodes CASSPQSPDTGNTIYF.